The clone carrying this T cell receptor beta chain was counted a few times. This sample stems from a study of T-cell reconstitution after alpha-beta-depleted transplantation in children. With 6 bases removed from V and 4 bases from J, the gap between germline ends came to 18 bases. The CDR3 has 15 amino acids. Molecular barcoding with unique molecular identifiers was used for the TCRbeta library. TCRdb passed the PCR reads through MiXCR, listing each CDR3 protein once. The data contain about 1,000,000 distinct CDR3 sequences, about 29% of them singletons. The starting material was PBMCs, mostly from graft donor cells, obtained 360 days after TCRalphabeta/CD19-depleted stem cell transplant. The J gene is TRBJ1-1, the V gene TRBV12-3 or TRBV12-4, with no clear D. This clonotype originated in a boy under three years old who had a stem cell transplant for SCID, so the T cells may come from the graft donor. The CDR3 region has the DNA TGTGCCAGCAGCCCCCCGGGTCGTTTGGGCACTGAAGCTTTCTTT. It codes for CASSPPGRLGTEAFF.